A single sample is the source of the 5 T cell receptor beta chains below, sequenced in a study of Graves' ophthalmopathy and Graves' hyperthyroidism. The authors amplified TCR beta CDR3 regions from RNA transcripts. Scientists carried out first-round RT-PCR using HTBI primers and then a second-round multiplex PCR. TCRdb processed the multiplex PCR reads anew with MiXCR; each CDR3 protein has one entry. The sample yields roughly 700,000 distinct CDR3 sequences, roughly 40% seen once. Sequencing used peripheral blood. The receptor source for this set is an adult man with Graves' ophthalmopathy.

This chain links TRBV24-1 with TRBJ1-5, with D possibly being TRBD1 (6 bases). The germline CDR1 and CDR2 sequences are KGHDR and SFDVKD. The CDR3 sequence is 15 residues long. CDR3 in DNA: TGTACCAGCAGTTCCCGGGGAGGGGGGGATCAGCCCCAGCATTTT. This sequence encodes CTSSSRGGGDQPQHF.

The CDR3 DNA sequence: TGTGCCAGCAGTGATCTTGCGGGGGGTGGAGGGGCCAACGTCCTGACTTTC. Translating it yields CASSDLAGGGGANVLTF. The rearrangement joins TRBV7-9 to TRBJ2-6; TRBD2 matches 8 bases. The CDR3 contains 17 residues. The ends lost 6 bases at V and 4 bases at J; junction bases unmatched: 11. Germline loops: CDR1 SEHNR, CDR2 FQNEAQ (reference sequence).

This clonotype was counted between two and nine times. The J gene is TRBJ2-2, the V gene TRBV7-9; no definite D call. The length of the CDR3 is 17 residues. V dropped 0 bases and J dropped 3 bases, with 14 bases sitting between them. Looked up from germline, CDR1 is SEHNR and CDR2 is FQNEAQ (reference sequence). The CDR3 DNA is TGTGCCAGCAGCTTAGCTCGCCAGAACCGCTACACCGGGGAGCTGTTTTTT. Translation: CASSLARQNRYTGELFF. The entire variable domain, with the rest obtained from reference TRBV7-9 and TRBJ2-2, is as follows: DTGVSQNPRHKITKRGQNVTFRCDPISEHNRLYWYRQTLGQGPEFLTYFQNEAQLEKSRLLSDRFSAERPKGSFSTLEIQRTEQGDSAMYLCASSLARQNRYTGELFFGEGSRLTVL.

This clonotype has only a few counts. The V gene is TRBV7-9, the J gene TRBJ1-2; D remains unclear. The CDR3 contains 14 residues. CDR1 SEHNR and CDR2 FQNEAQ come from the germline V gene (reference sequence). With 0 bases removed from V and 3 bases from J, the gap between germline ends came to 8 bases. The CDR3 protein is CASSLATGDYGYTF. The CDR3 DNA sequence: TGTGCCAGCAGCTTAGCGACCGGAGACTATGGCTACACCTTC.

CDR3 nucleotides: TGTGCCAGCAGGGACCCCACAGGGGAAAGGGCAACTAATGAAAAACTGTTTTTT. The encoded protein is CASRDPTGERATNEKLFF. V and J are TRBV2 and TRBJ1-4; 7 bases agree with TRBD1. CDR1 and CDR2 (germline): SNHLY, FYNNEI. CDR3 length: 18 amino acids. V dropped 6 bases and J dropped 0; count of bases not matched to a gene: 13.